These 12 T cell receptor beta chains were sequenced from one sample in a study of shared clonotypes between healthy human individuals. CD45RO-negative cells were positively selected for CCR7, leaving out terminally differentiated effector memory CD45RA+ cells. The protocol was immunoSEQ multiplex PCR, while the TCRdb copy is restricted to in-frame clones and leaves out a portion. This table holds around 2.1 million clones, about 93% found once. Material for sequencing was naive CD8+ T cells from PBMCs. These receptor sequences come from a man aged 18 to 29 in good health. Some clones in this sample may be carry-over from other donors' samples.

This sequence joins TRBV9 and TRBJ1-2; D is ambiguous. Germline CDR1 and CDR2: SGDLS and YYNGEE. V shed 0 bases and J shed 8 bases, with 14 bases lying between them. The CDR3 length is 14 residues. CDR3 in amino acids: CASSVGSESYGYTF. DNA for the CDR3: TGTGCCAGCAGCGTAGGGTCAGAATCCTACGGCTACACCTTC.

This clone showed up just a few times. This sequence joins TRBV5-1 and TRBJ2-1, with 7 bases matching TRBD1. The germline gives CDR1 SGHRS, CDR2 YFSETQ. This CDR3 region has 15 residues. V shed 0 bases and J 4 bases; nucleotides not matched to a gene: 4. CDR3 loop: CASSLDGQVYNEQFF. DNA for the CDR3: TGCGCCAGCAGCTTGGACGGACAGGTATACAATGAGCAGTTCTTC.

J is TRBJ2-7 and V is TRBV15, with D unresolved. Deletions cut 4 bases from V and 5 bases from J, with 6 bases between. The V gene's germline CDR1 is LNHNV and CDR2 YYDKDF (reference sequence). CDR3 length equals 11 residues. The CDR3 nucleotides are TGTGCCACCAGCACTGGGAACGAGCAGTACTTC. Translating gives CATSTGNEQYF.

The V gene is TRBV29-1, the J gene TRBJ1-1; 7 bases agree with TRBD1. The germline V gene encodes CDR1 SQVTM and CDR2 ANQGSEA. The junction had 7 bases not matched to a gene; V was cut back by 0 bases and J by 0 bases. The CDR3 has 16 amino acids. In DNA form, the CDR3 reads TGCAGCGTTGAAGATCAAAACAGGGGTCTGAACACTGAAGCTTTCTTT. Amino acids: CSVEDQNRGLNTEAFF.

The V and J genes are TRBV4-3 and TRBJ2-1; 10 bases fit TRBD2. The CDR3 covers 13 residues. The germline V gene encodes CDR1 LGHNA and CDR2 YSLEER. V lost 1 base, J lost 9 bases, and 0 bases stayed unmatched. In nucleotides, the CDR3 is TGCGCCAGCAGCCAAGCTAGCGGGGGTGAGCAGTTCTTC. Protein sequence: CASSQASGGEQFF.

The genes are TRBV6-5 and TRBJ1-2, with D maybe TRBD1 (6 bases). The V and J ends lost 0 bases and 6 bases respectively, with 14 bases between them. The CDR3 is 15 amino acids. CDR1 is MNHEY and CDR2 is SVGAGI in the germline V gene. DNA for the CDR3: TGTGCCAGCAGTTACTCGAGGGGGAATCTCGATGGCTACACCTTC. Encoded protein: CASSYSRGNLDGYTF.

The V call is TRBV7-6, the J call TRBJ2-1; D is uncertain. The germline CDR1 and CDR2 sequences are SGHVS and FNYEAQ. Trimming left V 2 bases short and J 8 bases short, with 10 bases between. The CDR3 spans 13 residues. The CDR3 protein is CASSLSEYDEQFF. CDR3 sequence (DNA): TGTGCCAGCAGCTTATCTGAATACGATGAGCAGTTCTTC.

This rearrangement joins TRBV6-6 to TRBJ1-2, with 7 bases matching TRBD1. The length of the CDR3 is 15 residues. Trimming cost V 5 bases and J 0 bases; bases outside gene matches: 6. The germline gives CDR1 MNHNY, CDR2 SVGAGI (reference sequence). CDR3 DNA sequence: TGTGCCAGCAGTACACCGGGACAGACTAACTATGGCTACACCTTC. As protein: CASSTPGQTNYGYTF.

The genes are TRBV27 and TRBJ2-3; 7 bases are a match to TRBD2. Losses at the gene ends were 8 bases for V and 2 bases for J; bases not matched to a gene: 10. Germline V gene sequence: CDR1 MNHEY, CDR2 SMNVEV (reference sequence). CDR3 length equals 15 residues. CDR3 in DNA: TGTGCCAGCTGCAAGGATGCGGGAGCCACAGATACGCAGTATTTT. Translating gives CASCKDAGATDTQYF.

CDR3 residues: CASRPDRGLASEQFF. As DNA, the CDR3 is TGTGCCAGCAGGCCGGACAGGGGACTAGCCTCTGAGCAGTTCTTC. This chain connects TRBV7-9 to TRBJ2-1; D is perhaps TRBD1 or TRBD2 (9 bases each). Germline values: CDR1 SEHNR, CDR2 FQNEAQ (reference sequence). V was trimmed by 6 bases and J by 9 bases, leaving 21 bases between them. The CDR3 length is 15 residues.

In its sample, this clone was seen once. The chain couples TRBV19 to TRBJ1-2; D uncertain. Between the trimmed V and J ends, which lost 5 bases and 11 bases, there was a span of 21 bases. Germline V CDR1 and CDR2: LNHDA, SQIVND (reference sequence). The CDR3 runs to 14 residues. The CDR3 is CASSPPAWTTGYTF. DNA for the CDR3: TGTGCCAGTAGTCCACCTGCCTGGACGACGGGGTACACCTTC.

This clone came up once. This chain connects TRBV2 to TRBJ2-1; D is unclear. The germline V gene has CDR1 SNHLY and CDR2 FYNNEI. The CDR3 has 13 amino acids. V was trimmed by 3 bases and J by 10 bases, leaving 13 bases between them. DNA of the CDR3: TGTGCCAGCAGTGATTCCCCGAGGAACGAGCAGTTCTTC. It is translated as CASSDSPRNEQFF.